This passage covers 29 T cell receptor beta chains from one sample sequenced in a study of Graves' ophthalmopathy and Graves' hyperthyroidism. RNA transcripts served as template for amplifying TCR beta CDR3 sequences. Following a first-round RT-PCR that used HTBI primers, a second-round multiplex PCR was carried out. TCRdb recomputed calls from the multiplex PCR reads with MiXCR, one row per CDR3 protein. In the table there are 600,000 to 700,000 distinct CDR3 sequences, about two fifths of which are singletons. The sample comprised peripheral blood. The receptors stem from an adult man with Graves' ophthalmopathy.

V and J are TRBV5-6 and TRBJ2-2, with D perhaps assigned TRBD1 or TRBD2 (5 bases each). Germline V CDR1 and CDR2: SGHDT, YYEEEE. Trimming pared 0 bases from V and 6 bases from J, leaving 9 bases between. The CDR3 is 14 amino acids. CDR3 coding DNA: TGTGCCAGCAGCTTGGTGGGGGACGCCGGGGAGCTGTTTTTT. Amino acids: CASSLVGDAGELFF.

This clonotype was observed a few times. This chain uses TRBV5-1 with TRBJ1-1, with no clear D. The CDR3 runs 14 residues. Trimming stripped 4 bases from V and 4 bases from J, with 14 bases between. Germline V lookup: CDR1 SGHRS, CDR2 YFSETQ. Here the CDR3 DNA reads TGCGCCAGCAGCCCGGAGATCGGCCCCACTGAAGCTTTCTTT. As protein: CASSPEIGPTEAFF.

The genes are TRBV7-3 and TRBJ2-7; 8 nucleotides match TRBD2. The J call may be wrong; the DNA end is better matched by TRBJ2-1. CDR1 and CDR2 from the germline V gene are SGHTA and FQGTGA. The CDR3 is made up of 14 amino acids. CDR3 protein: CASSQTSGYNEQFF. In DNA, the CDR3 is TGTGCCAGCAGTCAAACTAGCGGCTATAATGAGCAGTTCTTC.

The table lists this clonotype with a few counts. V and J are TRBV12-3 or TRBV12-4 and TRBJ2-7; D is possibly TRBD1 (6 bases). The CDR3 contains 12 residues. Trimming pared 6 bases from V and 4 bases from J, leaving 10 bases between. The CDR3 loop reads CASRQQGYEQYF. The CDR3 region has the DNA TGTGCCAGCAGGCAACAGGGTTACGAGCAGTACTTC.

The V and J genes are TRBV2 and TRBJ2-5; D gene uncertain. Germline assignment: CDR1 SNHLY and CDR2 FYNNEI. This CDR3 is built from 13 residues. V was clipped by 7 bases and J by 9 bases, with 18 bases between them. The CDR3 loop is CASTETWSQPQYF. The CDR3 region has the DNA TGTGCCAGCACCGAGACGTGGTCGCAGCCCCAGTACTTC. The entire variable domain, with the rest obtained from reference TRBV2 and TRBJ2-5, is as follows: EPEVTQTPSHQVTQMGQEVILRCVPISNHLYFYWYRQILGQKVEFLVSFYNNEISEKSEIFDDQFSVERPDGSNFTLKIRSTKLEDSAMYFCASTETWSQPQYFGPGTRLLVL.

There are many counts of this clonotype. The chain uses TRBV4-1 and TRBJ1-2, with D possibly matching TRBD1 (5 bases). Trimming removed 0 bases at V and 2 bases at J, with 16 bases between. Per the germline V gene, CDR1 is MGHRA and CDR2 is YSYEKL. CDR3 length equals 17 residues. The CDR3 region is CASSQDRTRGANYGYTF. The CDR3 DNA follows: TGCGCCAGCAGCCAAGATCGGACCCGGGGCGCCAACTATGGCTACACCTTC.

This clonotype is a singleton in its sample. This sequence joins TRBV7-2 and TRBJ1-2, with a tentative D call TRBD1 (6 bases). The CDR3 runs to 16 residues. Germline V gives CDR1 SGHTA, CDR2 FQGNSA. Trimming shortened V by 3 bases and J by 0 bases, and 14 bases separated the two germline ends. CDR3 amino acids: CASSFGQGLANYGYTF. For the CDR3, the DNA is TGTGCCAGCAGCTTCGGGCAGGGGCTAGCTAACTATGGCTACACCTTC.

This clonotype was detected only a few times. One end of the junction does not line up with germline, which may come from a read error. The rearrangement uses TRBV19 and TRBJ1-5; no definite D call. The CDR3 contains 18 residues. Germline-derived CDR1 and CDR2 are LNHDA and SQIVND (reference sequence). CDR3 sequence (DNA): TGTGCCAATAGTATAGGAGTTATAAGGTCCCCCCACAATCAGCCCCAGCATTTT. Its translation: CANSIGVIRSPHNQPQHF. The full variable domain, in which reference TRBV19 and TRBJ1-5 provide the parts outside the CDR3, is DGGITQSPKYLFRKEGQNVTLSCEQNLNHDAMYWYRQDPGQGLRLIYYSQIVNDFQKGDIAEGYSVSREKKESFPLTVTSAQKNPTAFYLCANSIGVIRSPHNQPQHFGDGTRLSIL.

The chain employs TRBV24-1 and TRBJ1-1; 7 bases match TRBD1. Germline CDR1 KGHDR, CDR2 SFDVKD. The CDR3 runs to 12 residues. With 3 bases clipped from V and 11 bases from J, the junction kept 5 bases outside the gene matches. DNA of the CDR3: TGTGCCACCAGTGATAGCAGGGGGGAGGCTTTCTTT. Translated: CATSDSRGEAFF.

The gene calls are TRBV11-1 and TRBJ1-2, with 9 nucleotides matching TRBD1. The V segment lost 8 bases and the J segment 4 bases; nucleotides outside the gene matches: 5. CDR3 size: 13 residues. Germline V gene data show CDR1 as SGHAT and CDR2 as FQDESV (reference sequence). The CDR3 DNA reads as TGTGCCAGCTCCGGGACAGGGACCTATGGCTACACCTTC. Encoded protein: CASSGTGTYGYTF.

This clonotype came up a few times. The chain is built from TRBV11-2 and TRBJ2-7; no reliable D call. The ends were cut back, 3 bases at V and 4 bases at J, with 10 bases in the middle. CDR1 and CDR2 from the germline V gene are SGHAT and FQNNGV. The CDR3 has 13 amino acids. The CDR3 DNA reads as TGTGCCAGCAGCTTGTTGATAAATTACGAGCAGTACTTC. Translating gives CASSLLINYEQYF.

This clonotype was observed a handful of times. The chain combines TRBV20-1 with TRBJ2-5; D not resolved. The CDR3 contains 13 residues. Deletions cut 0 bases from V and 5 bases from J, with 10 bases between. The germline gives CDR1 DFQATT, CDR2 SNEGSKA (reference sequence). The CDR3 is CSARDWTRETQYF. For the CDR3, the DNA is TGCAGTGCTAGAGATTGGACCCGTGAGACCCAGTACTTC.

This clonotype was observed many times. The CDR3 sequence: CSASRTGWGDTEAFF. For the CDR3, the DNA is TGCAGTGCTAGCCGGACAGGGTGGGGGGACACTGAAGCTTTCTTT. The V call is TRBV20-1, the J call TRBJ1-1, with TRBD1 matching over 8 bases. With 3 bases clipped from V and 3 bases from J, the junction kept 9 bases outside the gene matches. The CDR3 contains 15 residues. The V gene's germline CDR1 is DFQATT and CDR2 SNEGSKA (reference sequence).

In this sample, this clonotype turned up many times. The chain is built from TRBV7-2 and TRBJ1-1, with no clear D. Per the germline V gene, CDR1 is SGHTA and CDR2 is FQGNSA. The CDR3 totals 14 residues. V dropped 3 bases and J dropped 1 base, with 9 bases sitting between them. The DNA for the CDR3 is TGTGCCAGCAGCTTGGGTTTTGGGAACACTGAAGCTTTCTTT. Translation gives CASSLGFGNTEAFF. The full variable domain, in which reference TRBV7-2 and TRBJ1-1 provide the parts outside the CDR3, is GAGVSQSPSNKVTEKGKDVELRCDPISGHTALYWYRQSLGQGLEFLIYFQGNSAPDKSGLPSDRFSAERTGGSVSTLTIQRTQQEDSAVYLCASSLGFGNTEAFFGQGTRLTVV.

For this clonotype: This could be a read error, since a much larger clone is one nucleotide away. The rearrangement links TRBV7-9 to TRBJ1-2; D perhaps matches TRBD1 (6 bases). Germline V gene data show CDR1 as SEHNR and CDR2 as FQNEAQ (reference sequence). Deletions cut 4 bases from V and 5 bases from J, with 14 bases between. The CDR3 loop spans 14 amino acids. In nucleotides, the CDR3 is TGTGCCAGCAGCTCGGCCGGACAGCGTTATGGCTACACCTTC. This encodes CASSSAGQRYGYTF. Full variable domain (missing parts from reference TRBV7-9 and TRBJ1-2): DTGVSQNPRHKITKRGQNVTFRCDPISEHNRLYWYRQTLGQGPEFLTYFQNEAQLEKSRLLSDRFSAERPKGSFSTLEIQRTEQGDSAMYLCASSSAGQRYGYTFGSGTRLTVV.

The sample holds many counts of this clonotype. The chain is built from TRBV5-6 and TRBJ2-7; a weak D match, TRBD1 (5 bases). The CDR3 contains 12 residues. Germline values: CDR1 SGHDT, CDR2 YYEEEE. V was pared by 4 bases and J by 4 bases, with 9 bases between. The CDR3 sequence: CASSVTEYEQYF. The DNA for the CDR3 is TGTGCCAGCAGCGTGACAGAATACGAGCAGTACTTC.

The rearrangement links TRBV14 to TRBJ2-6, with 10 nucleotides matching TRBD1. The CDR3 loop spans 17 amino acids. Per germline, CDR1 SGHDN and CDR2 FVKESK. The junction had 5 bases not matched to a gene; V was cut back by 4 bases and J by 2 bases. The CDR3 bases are TGTGCCAGCAGCCCTGACAGGGGGCAGGCTGGGGCCAACGTCCTGACTTTC. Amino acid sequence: CASSPDRGQAGANVLTF.

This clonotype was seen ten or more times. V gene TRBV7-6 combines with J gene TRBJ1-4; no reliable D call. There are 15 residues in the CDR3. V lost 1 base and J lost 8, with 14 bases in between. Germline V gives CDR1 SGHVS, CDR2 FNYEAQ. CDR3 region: CASSLGVTTGEKLFF. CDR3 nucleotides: TGTGCCAGCAGCTTAGGGGTCACTACGGGGGAAAAACTGTTTTTT.

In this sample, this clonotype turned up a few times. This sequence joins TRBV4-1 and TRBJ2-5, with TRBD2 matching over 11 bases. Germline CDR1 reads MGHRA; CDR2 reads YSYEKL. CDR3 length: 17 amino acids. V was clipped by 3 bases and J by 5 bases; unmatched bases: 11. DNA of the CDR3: TGCGCCAGCAGCCACTTAATAGCGGGGGGGTTATTGGAGACCCAGTACTTC. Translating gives CASSHLIAGGLLETQYF.

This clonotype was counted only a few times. This CDR3 reads CASSYPTSGMHEQYF. For the CDR3, the DNA is TGTGCCAGCAGTTACCCTACGTCGGGGATGCACGAGCAGTACTTC. This chain joins TRBV6-5 and TRBJ2-7; D might be TRBD2 (5 bases). Germline V lookup: CDR1 MNHEY, CDR2 SVGAGI. Trimming pared 2 bases from V and 5 bases from J, leaving 16 bases between. This CDR3 is 15 amino acids long.

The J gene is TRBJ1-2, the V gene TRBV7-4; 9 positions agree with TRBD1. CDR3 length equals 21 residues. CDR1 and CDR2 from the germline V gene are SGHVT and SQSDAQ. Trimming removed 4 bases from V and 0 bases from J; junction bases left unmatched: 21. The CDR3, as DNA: TGTGCCAGCAGCTGGACGACCGGGACAGGGAAACTGTACACAGCTAACTATGGCTACACCTTC. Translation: CASSWTTGTGKLYTANYGYTF.

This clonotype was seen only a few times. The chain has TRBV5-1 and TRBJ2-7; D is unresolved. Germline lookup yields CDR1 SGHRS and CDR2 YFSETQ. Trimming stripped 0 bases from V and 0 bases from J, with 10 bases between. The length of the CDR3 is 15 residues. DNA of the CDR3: TGCGCCAGCAGCTTGGACGGATACCACTCCTACGAGCAGTACTTC. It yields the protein CASSLDGYHSYEQYF.

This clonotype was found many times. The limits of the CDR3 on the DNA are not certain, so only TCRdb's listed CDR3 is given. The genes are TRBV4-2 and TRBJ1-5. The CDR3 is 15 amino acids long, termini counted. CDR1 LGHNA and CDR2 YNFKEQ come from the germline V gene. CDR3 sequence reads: CASSQVLRANQPQHF.

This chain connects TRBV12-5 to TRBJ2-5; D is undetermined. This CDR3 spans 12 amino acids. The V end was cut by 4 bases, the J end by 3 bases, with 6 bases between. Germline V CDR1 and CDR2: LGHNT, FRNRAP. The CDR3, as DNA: TGTGCTAGTGGTTATAGGGAAGAGACCCAGTACTTC. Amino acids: CASGYREETQYF.

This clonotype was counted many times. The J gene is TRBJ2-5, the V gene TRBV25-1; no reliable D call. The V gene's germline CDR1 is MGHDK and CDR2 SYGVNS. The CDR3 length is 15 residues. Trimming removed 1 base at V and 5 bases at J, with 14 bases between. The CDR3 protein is CASSEFKGFRETQYF. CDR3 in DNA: TGTGCCAGCAGTGAATTTAAGGGTTTTAGGGAGACCCAGTACTTC.

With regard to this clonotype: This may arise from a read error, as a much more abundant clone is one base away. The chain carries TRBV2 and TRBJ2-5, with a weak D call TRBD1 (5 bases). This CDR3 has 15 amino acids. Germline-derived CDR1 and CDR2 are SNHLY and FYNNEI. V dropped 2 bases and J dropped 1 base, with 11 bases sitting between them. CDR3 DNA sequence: TGTGCCAGCAGTGAAAACAGGCTGTGCCAAGAGACCCAGTACTTC. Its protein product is CASSENRLCQETQYF.

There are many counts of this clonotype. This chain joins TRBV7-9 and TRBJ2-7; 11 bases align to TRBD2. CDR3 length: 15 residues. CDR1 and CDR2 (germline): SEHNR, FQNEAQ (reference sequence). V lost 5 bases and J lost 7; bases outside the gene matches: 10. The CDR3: CASSRRSGRAEEQYF. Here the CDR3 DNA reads TGTGCCAGCAGCCGTCGTAGCGGGAGGGCGGAAGAGCAGTACTTC.

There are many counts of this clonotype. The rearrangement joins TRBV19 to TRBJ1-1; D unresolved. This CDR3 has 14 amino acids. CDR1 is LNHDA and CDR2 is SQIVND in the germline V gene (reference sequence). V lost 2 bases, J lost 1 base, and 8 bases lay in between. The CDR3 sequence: CASSISRGNTEAFF. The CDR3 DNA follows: TGTGCCAGTAGTATATCGCGGGGGAACACTGAAGCTTTCTTT.

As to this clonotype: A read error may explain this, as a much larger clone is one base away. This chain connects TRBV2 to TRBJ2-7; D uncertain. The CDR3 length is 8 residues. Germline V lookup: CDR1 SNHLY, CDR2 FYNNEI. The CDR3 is CASCERAF. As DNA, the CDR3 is TGTGCCAGCTGTGAAAGGGCCTTC. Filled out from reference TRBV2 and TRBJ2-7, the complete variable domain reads EPEVTQTPSHQVTQMGQEVILRCVPISNHLYFYWYRQILGQKVEFLVSFYNNEISEKSEIFDDQFSVERPDGSNFTLKIRSTKLEDSAMYFCASCERAFGPGTRLTVT.